This T cell receptor (beta chain) was observed in a study of shared clonotypes between healthy human individuals (dated by TCRdb to between 2020 and 2021). Notes on the research overall: The cohort included three men and a couple of women between 18 and 49 years of age. To estimate repertoire size and how much clonotypes are shared between individuals, the study performed deep sequencing of blood TCR repertoires from 4 to 6 healthy adults. For each donor, CD4 naive and CD4 memory were each given three plates, CD8 naive was given two plates, and CD8 memory was given one plate. Different laboratories and diverse techniques were used to prepare libraries and sequence TCR repertoires, to increase sequencing depth and limit assay-specific biases. Each donor's leukapheresis produced roughly between roughly 0.85 and 10 billion PBMCs.

CDR1 MDHEN and CDR2 SYDVKM are derived from the germline V gene. V trim: 5 bases; J trim: 8 bases; unmatched bases: 9. The CDR3 holds 15 amino acids from the cysteine to the phenylalanine. CDR3 DNA is the only sequence kept; it has 45 bases, read in frame from the first base. Points on this clone: Its specific antigen is unknown. Base-call qualities are not available, and no considerably larger clone is one nucleotide away.

TCR CDR3 regions were amplified from genomic DNA by multiplex PCR using the deep immunoSEQ assay. Extracted genomic DNA from each cell subset was spread evenly across all wells of several immunoSEQ 96-well plates, with each plate serving as a replicate. For sorted subsets, around 200 ng genomic DNA, equal to tens of thousands of T cell genomes, was loaded into each replicate PCR. Purified libraries were quantified with a Qubit 3.0 fluorometer, sized on a Bioanalyzer 2100, and re-quantified with the KAPA Library Quantification kit. Each immunoSEQ 96-well plate was sequenced on its own single-read 150-cycle Illumina NextSeq 550 flow cell. On the study's bioinformatics: The immunoSEQ output contained only junctional sequences without quality scores, so filtering could not match that applied to full-length reads. To assign V/J genes and CDR3, sequences were annotated using PyIR, a Python wrapper for IgBLAST v1.9, with IMGT germline references. Reads were filtered out if the reads had weak V/J assignments (E-value above 1e-6), no CDR3, stop codons, out-of-frame junctions, or ambiguous translated residues. V3J clonotypes were defined as sequences sharing the same inferred V gene, J gene, and CDR3 amino acid sequence. The percentage overlap between two repertoires was calculated by dividing the number of shared unique clonotypes by the size of the smaller repertoire. Repertoire richness was assessed with RTK rarefaction, the Chao1 estimator, and Recon v2.1 estimates of unobserved clonotypes. OLGA was used to compute generation probabilities for all TCRbeta clonotypes that the gDNA method yielded from several donors. TCRdb mirrors the immuneACCESS table, restricted to in-frame sequences. Some clones are absent from its copies; in checked studies, under half trace to an unresolved V gene, and the reason for the others is unknown. Clone size and the V and J calls come from that table; the DNA yielded D and trimming. Within this sample are hundreds of thousands of clones, with approximately 96% of them counted one time only. Jointly, the top ten make up 0.32% of the sample.

On the study overall, not on this receptor specifically: Because the study included a small number of donors, the genetic and exposure-history diversity represented was limited. Compared with non-shared clonotypes, clonotypes shared by all four sorted-subset donors had higher generation probabilities. Even with the large sequencing depth, rarefaction of the sorted-subset datasets indicated that sequencing was incomplete. Based on pairwise subsampling, the degree of clonotype sharing among donors was expected to be affected by sequencing depth. Sharing across several donors was observed for approximately 5% of naive CD4, over 3% of naive CD8, over 2% of memory CD4, and around 0.44% of memory CD8 clonotypes. Naive subsets generally had larger estimated clonotype richness than memory subsets. Only blood was sampled, and tissue TCR repertoires likely differ from those in blood.

Donors were healthy HIV-negative adults with no recently reported acute infections or vaccinations. Every donor was a Caucasian adult residing in Nashville, Tennessee, USA. CD8 memory samples combined magnetically selected CD45RO+ cells with CCR7-negative CD45RA+ effector memory (TemRA) cells. After blood collection by leukapheresis, PBMCs were isolated using Ficoll-Histopaque density gradient centrifugation and then cryopreserved in the vapor phase of liquid nitrogen. Analytical flow cytometry was used to check the purity and quantity of each magnetically sorted T cell population. Genomic DNA was isolated from each sorted fraction and quantified by UV absorbance on a Nanodrop 2000c.

The chain employs TRBV28 and TRBJ1-4, with 9 central nucleotides matching TRBD1. This TCR came from a man aged 25 to 45 in good health. The specimen sequenced was memory CD8+ T cells sorted from blood. The label giving this sample's cell subset or site can be read as: CD45RO+ cells pooled with CCR7-negative TemRA cells. The CDR3 region has the sequence CASSPSGTGYEKLFF. The nucleotides are TGTGCCAGCAGTCCCTCCGGGACAGGGTACGAAAAACTGTTTTTT.